The 23 T cell receptor beta chains listed next were all sequenced from one sample in a study of metastatic and nonmetastatic thyroid tumors. TCRdb re-called the PCR reads with MiXCR. The data hold some 10,000 clones, with roughly a quarter observed a single time. No patient had received any treatment before thyroid surgery. The specimen was tumor tissue. The origin of the receptors is a female donor with papillary thyroid cancer or a benign thyroid nodule (not recorded which). Some clones in this sample may be carry-over from other donors' samples.

The gene calls are TRBV28 and TRBJ2-7; 12 nucleotides match TRBD2. Trimming at V came to 0 bases and at J to 4 bases, leaving 4 bases not matched to a gene. This CDR3 spans 16 amino acids. Germline-derived CDR1 and CDR2 are MDHEN and SYDVKM. The chain's CDR3 is CASSLWGTSGRYEQYF. DNA of the CDR3: TGTGCCAGCAGTTTATGGGGGACTAGCGGGCGATACGAGCAGTACTTC.

By sample share, this clone is medium-sized. The V call is TRBV6-1, the J call TRBJ1-1; D might be TRBD1 (5 bases). Germline-derived CDR1 and CDR2 are MNHNS and SASEGT. The CDR3 extends over 18 amino acids. Trimming took off 6 bases at V and 1 base at J, with 24 bases between the two ends. CDR3 loop: CASREASGRVTPNTEAFF. CDR3 DNA sequence: TGTGCCAGCAGGGAGGCCTCAGGCAGGGTGACACCGAACACTGAAGCTTTCTTT.

Here the CDR3 DNA reads TGTGCCAGCAGTCAGGCGCTAGCTAACTATGGCTACACCTTC. Translated, it gives CASSQALANYGYTF. The chain recombines TRBV2 with TRBJ1-2; no clear D. Germline lookup yields CDR1 SNHLY and CDR2 FYNNEI. The length of the CDR3 is 14 residues. V was trimmed by 5 bases and J by 0 bases, leaving 10 bases between them.

The J gene is TRBJ2-1, the V gene TRBV24-1; either TRBD1 or TRBD2 may supply D (5 bases each). Trimming pared 6 bases from V and 0 bases from J, leaving 8 bases between. Germline lookup yields CDR1 KGHDR and CDR2 SFDVKD. The CDR3 has 14 residues. CDR3 sequence (DNA): TGTGCCACCAGTCGTGGGACCTCCTACAATGAGCAGTTCTTC. It yields the protein CATSRGTSYNEQFF.

There are a few counts of this clone. The chain carries TRBV10-3 and TRBJ2-1, with D possibly TRBD2 on 5 matching bases. The CDR3 is 12 amino acids. Germline-derived CDR1 and CDR2 are ENHRY and SYGVKD. Trimming pared 6 bases from V and 3 bases from J, leaving 6 bases between. CDR3 nucleotide sequence: TGTGCCATCAGGGACTTCTACAATGAGCAGTTCTTC. Its protein is CAIRDFYNEQFF.

The chain uses TRBV7-9 and TRBJ1-5; D might be TRBD1 (5 bases). Trimming removed 3 bases from V and 5 bases from J, with 11 bases in between. The CDR3 contains 14 residues. The germline gives CDR1 SEHNR, CDR2 FQNEAQ (reference sequence). This CDR3 is CASSLGTGDQPQHF. Here the CDR3 DNA reads TGTGCCAGCAGCTTGGGGACGGGGGATCAGCCCCAGCATTTT.

A remark on this clone: The conserved final phenylalanine or tryptophan is absent from the CDR3, which likely points to a read error. The DNA is left out, because the CDR3 cannot be placed on it with certainty; the CDR3 is given as TCRdb lists it. The chain links TRBV5-1 to TRBJ1-1; the listed D gene, TRBD1, was not tested against the DNA. Germline CDR1 SGHRS, CDR2 YFSETQ. The CDR3 sequence runs 14 residues, both termini included. CDR3 residues: CASSTGQPSTEALL.

The chain employs TRBV12-3 or TRBV12-4 and TRBJ2-1; D unclear. The CDR3 sequence is 15 residues long. Deletions cut 6 bases from V and 8 bases from J, with 20 bases between. CDR3 in amino acids: CASSPARIGYHEQFF. In DNA form, the CDR3 reads TGTGCCAGCAGCCCCGCGCGGATAGGGTACCATGAGCAGTTCTTC.

This chain links TRBV28 with TRBJ2-2; the D gene could be TRBD1 or TRBD2 (6 bases each). Trimming pared 7 bases from V and 4 bases from J, leaving 13 bases between. Germline V CDR1 and CDR2: MDHEN, SYDVKM. The CDR3 sequence is 14 residues long. The CDR3 loop reads CASTHRDFTGELFF. The CDR3 nucleotides read TGTGCCAGCACCCACAGGGACTTCACCGGGGAGCTGTTTTTT.

The chain has TRBV25-1 and TRBJ2-7; 13 bases match TRBD2. Trimming cost V 5 bases and J 3 bases; bases outside gene matches: 4. CDR3 size: 15 residues. Germline CDR1 and CDR2: MGHDK and SYGVNS. The chain's CDR3 is CASSQRTSGSYEQYF. As DNA, the CDR3 is TGTGCCAGCAGTCAACGGACTAGCGGGAGCTACGAGCAGTACTTC.

V usage is TRBV9 and J usage is TRBJ1-1; 7 positions match TRBD1. The V gene's germline CDR1 is SGDLS and CDR2 YYNGEE. Germline trimming cut 4 bases from V and 1 base from J; bases unmatched to any gene: 4. The CDR3 runs 14 residues. The CDR3 reads CASSPRQGNTEAFF. Here the CDR3 DNA reads TGTGCCAGCAGCCCCCGACAGGGGAACACTGAAGCTTTCTTT. The full variable domain, its missing parts supplied by reference TRBV9 and TRBJ1-1, is DSGVTQTPKHLITATGQRVTLRCSPRSGDLSVYWYQQSLDQGLQFLIQYYNGEERAKGNILERFSAQQFPDLHSELNLSSLELGDSALYFCASSPRQGNTEAFFGQGTRLTVV.

This clone occurred a few times. The V and J genes are TRBV5-1 and TRBJ2-5; no definite D call. The V gene lost 4 bases and the J gene lost 9 bases, with 10 bases spanning the gap. The CDR3 is 11 residues long. Germline V gives CDR1 SGHRS, CDR2 YFSETQ. CDR3 protein: CASSARVAQYF. The CDR3 DNA sequence: TGCGCCAGCAGCGCCCGAGTGGCCCAGTACTTC.

This clone was seen more than once but under ten times. The CDR3 DNA reads TGTGCCAGCAGTGCTTATGATGAAGGACGCAATGAGCAGTTCTTC. Translation: CASSAYDEGRNEQFF. This sequence joins TRBV28 and TRBJ2-1; unclear D gene. This CDR3 region has 15 residues. The V and J ends lost 5 bases and 6 bases respectively, with 17 bases between them. In germline, CDR1 is MDHEN, CDR2 SYDVKM.

This clone was seen a handful of times. The CDR3 reads CASSRLGTGELFF. DNA of the CDR3: TGTGCCAGCTCCCGCCTAGGAACCGGGGAGCTGTTTTTT. The chain has TRBV6-1 and TRBJ2-2; no definite D call. Deletions cut 8 bases from V and 5 bases from J, with 12 bases between. Germline V lookup: CDR1 MNHNS, CDR2 SASEGT. This CDR3 has 13 amino acids.

This clone was picked up one time. V is TRBV5-1 and J is TRBJ1-4; D call uncertain. Germline CDR1 SGHRS, CDR2 YFSETQ. CDR3 size: 15 residues. Trimming took 1 base from V and 0 from J, leaving 7 bases between them. The CDR3 loop is CASSLRAATNEKLFF. The DNA of the CDR3 is TGCGCCAGCAGCTTGAGGGCAGCAACTAATGAAAAACTGTTTTTT.

By share of the sample, this clone is large. The chain has TRBV12-3 or TRBV12-4 and TRBJ2-1, with D perhaps assigned TRBD1 or TRBD2 (5 bases each). This CDR3 has 16 residues. V was clipped by 6 bases and J by 0 bases, with 15 bases between them. CDR3 loop: CASSPGPPASYNEQFF. CDR3 DNA sequence: TGTGCCAGCAGCCCGGGACCTCCCGCCTCCTACAATGAGCAGTTCTTC.

In its sample, this clone is medium-sized. The chain links TRBV7-3 to TRBJ2-7, with D perhaps matching TRBD2 (5 bases). V lost 5 bases and J 7 bases, leaving 12 bases between the germline ends. CDR3 size: 12 residues. Per the germline V gene, CDR1 is SGHTA and CDR2 is FQGTGA. CDR3 nucleotide sequence: TGTGCCAGCAGCAACGGGAATGGGGAGCAGTACTTC. Protein sequence: CASSNGNGEQYF.

This clone rates as medium-sized. The chain carries TRBV5-1 and TRBJ2-5; D ambiguous. Trimming cost V 0 bases and J 5 bases, with 8 bases left between them. The CDR3 length is 13 residues. Per germline, CDR1 SGHRS and CDR2 YFSETQ. Here the CDR3 reads CASSLERLETQYF. Written as DNA, the CDR3 is TGCGCCAGCAGCTTGGAGCGTCTTGAGACCCAGTACTTC.

This clone is labeled as large. The chain uses TRBV7-3 and TRBJ1-6; 9 nucleotides agree with TRBD1. Germline lookup yields CDR1 SGHTA and CDR2 FQGTGA. The J segment lost 9 bases and the V segment lost 6 bases, leaving 9 bases of the junction unmatched. This CDR3 region has 15 residues. The CDR3 DNA follows: TGTGCCAGCAGTGAAACAGGGGGCTTAGGTTCACCCCTCCACTTT. The encoded protein is CASSETGGLGSPLHF.

This chain connects TRBV6-5 to TRBJ1-6, with D possibly matching TRBD1 (5 bases). CDR3 length: 16 amino acids. Germline V CDR1 and CDR2: MNHEY, SVGAGI. Trimming removed 1 base from V and 12 bases from J, with 19 bases in between. CDR3: CASSYLQVGDIRPLHF. CDR3 DNA sequence: TGTGCCAGCAGTTACTTACAGGTTGGGGATATTCGACCCCTCCACTTT.

This clone has more than one count but fewer than ten. CDR3 DNA sequence: TGTGCCAGCAGCCCCCGAGGGAGAGGTGGGAGCAATCAGCCCCAGCATTTT. Translated, it gives CASSPRGRGGSNQPQHF. The chain combines TRBV6-1 with TRBJ1-5; unclear D gene. The CDR3 has 17 amino acids. Germline-derived CDR1 and CDR2 are MNHNS and SASEGT. V lost 6 bases and J lost 1, with 19 bases in between.

V gene TRBV24-1 combines with J gene TRBJ2-1, with a weak D call TRBD2 (5 bases). Germline lookup yields CDR1 KGHDR and CDR2 SFDVKD. V was pared by 7 bases and J by 9 bases, with 9 bases between. CDR3 length: 11 residues. The DNA for the CDR3 is TGTGCCACCAGGGCGAGCGGTGAGCAGTTCTTC. Amino acid sequence: CATRASGEQFF.

This clone was counted only a few times. The CDR3: CASSEMQGSGNTIYF. DNA for the CDR3: TGTGCCAGCAGTGAAATGCAGGGGTCTGGAAACACCATATATTTT. This rearrangement joins TRBV2 to TRBJ1-3, with a weak D call TRBD1 (6 bases). The CDR3 covers 15 residues. Trimming took 2 bases from V and 1 from J, leaving 9 bases between them. Germline-derived CDR1 and CDR2 are SNHLY and FYNNEI.